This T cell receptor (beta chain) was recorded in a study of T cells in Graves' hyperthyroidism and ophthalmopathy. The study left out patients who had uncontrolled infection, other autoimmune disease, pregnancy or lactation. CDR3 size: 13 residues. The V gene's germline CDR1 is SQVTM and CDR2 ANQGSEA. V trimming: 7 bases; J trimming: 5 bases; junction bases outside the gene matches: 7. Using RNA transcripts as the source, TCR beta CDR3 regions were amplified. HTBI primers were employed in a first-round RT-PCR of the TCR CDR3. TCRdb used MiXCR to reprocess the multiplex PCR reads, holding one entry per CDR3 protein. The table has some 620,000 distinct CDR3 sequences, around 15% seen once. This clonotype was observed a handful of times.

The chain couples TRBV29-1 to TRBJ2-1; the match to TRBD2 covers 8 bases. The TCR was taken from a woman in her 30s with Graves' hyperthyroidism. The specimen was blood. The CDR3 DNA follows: TGCAGCGGAGGAGCGGGAGTTAACAATGAGCAGTTCTTC. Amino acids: CSGGAGVNNEQFF.